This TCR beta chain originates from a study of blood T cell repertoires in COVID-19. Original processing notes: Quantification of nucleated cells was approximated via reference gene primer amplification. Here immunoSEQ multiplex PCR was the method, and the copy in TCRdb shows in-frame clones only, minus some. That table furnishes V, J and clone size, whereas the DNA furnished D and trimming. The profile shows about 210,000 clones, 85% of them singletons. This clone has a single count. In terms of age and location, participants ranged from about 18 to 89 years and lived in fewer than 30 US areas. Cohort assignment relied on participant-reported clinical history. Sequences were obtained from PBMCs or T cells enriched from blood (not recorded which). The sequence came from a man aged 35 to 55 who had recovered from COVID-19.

CDR3 in DNA: TGTGCCAGCAGCTTGGGACTAGCGCCTGGCGCCCAAGAGACCCAGTACTTC. It is translated as CASSLGLAPGAQETQYF. The chain is built from TRBV5-4 and TRBJ2-5, with TRBD2 matching over 8 bases. CDR1 SGHNT and CDR2 YYREEE come from the germline V gene (reference sequence). The CDR3 sequence is 17 residues long. J lost 1 base, V lost 0 bases, and 8 bases had no gene match.